One T cell receptor (beta chain) is described in this entry. This sample was included in a study of blood T cell repertoires in COVID-19. Produced via immunoSEQ multiplex PCR; TCRdb's table is partial and in-frame only. This sample has a few hundred thousand clones, with about 87% found just once. The CDR3 runs to 14 residues. Germline CDR1 is GTSNPN and CDR2 is SVGIG (reference sequence). The trim removed 1 base at V and 4 bases at J, leaving 5 bases unmatched. The source is a woman aged 45-59 years who had recovered from COVID-19. Specimen: peripheral blood. J is TRBJ2-3 and V is TRBV30; the match to TRBD2 covers 7 bases. CDR3 in amino acids: CAWSDAGVADTQYF. The CDR3 DNA follows: TGTGCCTGGAGTGACGCGGGAGTTGCAGATACGCAGTATTTT. The whole variable domain, filled in from reference TRBV30 and TRBJ2-3, reads SQTIHQWPATLVQPVGSPLSLECTVEGTSNPNLYWYRQAAGRGLQLLFYSVGIGQISSEVPQNLSASRPQDRQFILSSKKLLLSDSGFYLCAWSDAGVADTQYFGPGTRLTVL.